What follows are 23 T cell receptor beta chains derived from one specimen sequenced in a study of Ad26.COV2.S vaccination and SARS-CoV-2 variants. Regarding treatment: over 15 received Ad26.COV2.S at low or high dose, single or two shots; 5 received placebo; per-sample allocation not given. Specimen acquisition occurred on day 63 following the initial vaccine or placebo injection. Here immunoSEQ multiplex PCR was the method, and the copy in TCRdb shows in-frame clones only, minus some. Of roughly 250,000 clones in the sample, approximately 90% were seen once. This specimen consisted of peripheral blood, obtained in a trial of Ad26.COV2.S vaccine versus placebo. The receptors come from a person between 18 and 60 years old who received the Ad26.COV2.S COVID-19 vaccine or a placebo.

The chain combines TRBV18 with TRBJ1-1; D possibly corresponds to TRBD1 (5 bases). This CDR3 is 18 amino acids long. V gave up 4 bases and J gave up 0 bases, with 21 bases separating them. Germline V gene sequence: CDR1 KGHSH, CDR2 LQKENI. This CDR3 reads CASSLLKGLRGLNTEAFF. The CDR3 DNA reads as TGTGCCAGCTCACTACTCAAGGGACTGAGGGGCCTGAACACTGAAGCTTTCTTT.

The CDR3 region is CASSPQTGGSNQPQHF. CDR3 nucleotide sequence: TGTGCCAGCAGCCCTCAAACAGGGGGTAGCAATCAGCCCCAGCATTTT. The V gene is TRBV6-2 or TRBV6-3, the J gene TRBJ1-5; 8 positions match TRBD1. Germline V gene lookup returns CDR1 MNHEY and CDR2 SVGEGT. Germline trimming cut 6 bases from V and 0 bases from J; bases unmatched to any gene: 7. CDR3 length equals 16 residues.

In its sample, this clone was seen a few times. The chain is built from TRBV5-1 and TRBJ1-2; D might be TRBD1 (6 bases). The CDR3 contains 16 residues. Trimming removed 0 bases from V and 0 bases from J, with 12 bases in between. Per the germline V gene, CDR1 is SGHRS and CDR2 is YFSETQ. The CDR3 region has the DNA TGCGCCAGCAGCTTGGCACCAGGGGTGCCTAACTATGGCTACACCTTC. Translating it yields CASSLAPGVPNYGYTF.

V gene TRBV5-6 combines with J gene TRBJ1-3; D unresolved. This CDR3 region has 12 residues. V dropped 4 bases and J dropped 7 bases, with 9 bases sitting between them. From germline, CDR1 is SGHDT and CDR2 YYEEEE. CDR3 sequence: CASSQTRNTIYF. The CDR3 DNA follows: TGTGCCAGCAGCCAGACCCGGAACACCATATATTTT.

This clone appeared a few times. The J gene is TRBJ1-2, the V gene TRBV2; D is unclear. The CDR3 sequence is 12 residues long. CDR1 is SNHLY, CDR2 FYNNEI, per germline. Trimming took off 3 bases at V and 4 bases at J, with 6 bases between the two ends. CDR3 nucleotide sequence: TGTGCCAGCAGTGAGGATGGCTATGGCTACACCTTC. This sequence encodes CASSEDGYGYTF. The whole variable domain, remainder taken from reference TRBV2 and TRBJ1-2, is EPEVTQTPSHQVTQMGQEVILRCVPISNHLYFYWYRQILGQKVEFLVSFYNNEISEKSEIFDDQFSVERPDGSNFTLKIRSTKLEDSAMYFCASSEDGYGYTFGSGTRLTVV.

The chain is built from TRBV30 and TRBJ1-2; 9 positions agree with TRBD1. Germline-derived CDR1 and CDR2 are GTSNPN and SVGIG (reference sequence). The CDR3 runs to 13 residues. V trimming: 3 bases; J trimming: 8 bases; junction bases outside the gene matches: 7. CDR3: CAWREQGAQGYTF. The CDR3 DNA reads as TGTGCCTGGAGAGAACAGGGGGCGCAGGGCTACACCTTC.

The chain has TRBV6-5 and TRBJ2-2, with 9 nucleotides matching TRBD2. V was clipped by 3 bases and J by 4 bases; unmatched bases: 3. CDR3 size: 15 residues. Germline-derived CDR1 and CDR2 are MNHEY and SVGAGI. The CDR3 sequence: CASSYLAGPTGELFF. The DNA for the CDR3 is TGTGCCAGCAGTTATCTAGCGGGACCCACCGGGGAGCTGTTTTTT.

The chain is built from TRBV6-5 and TRBJ1-4; D not resolved. V lost 4 bases to trimming and J lost 0 bases, with 9 bases between them. CDR1 MNHEY and CDR2 SVGAGI come from the germline V gene. The CDR3 consists of 15 residues. The CDR3 DNA sequence: TGTGCCAGCAGTTTGTCCCCTGCAACTAATGAAAAACTGTTTTTT. Amino acid sequence: CASSLSPATNEKLFF.

The rearrangement joins TRBV5-1 to TRBJ1-2; D not resolved. The germline CDR1 and CDR2 sequences are SGHRS and YFSETQ. This CDR3 spans 14 amino acids. The germline V and J ends were trimmed by 4 bases and 5 bases, with 15 bases remaining between them. The CDR3 sequence: CASSREGSLYGYTF. The CDR3 nucleotides read TGCGCCAGCAGCCGGGAGGGAAGTCTGTATGGCTACACCTTC. Combining the CDR3 with reference TRBV5-1 and TRBJ1-2 gives the whole variable domain KAGVTQTPRYLIKTRGQQVTLSCSPISGHRSVSWYQQTPGQGLQFLFEYFSETQRNKGNFPGRFSGRQFSNSRSEMNVSTLELGDSALYLCASSREGSLYGYTFGSGTRLTVV.

This clone was seen a handful of times. The chain combines TRBV5-1 with TRBJ1-5; TRBD1 aligns across 9 bases. J lost 1 base, V lost 4 bases, and 9 bases had no gene match. There are 17 residues in the CDR3. Germline lookup yields CDR1 SGHRS and CDR2 YFSETQ. CDR3 residues: CASSANGTGYSNQPQHF. The CDR3 DNA reads TGCGCCAGCAGCGCCAACGGGACAGGGTACAGCAATCAGCCCCAGCATTTT.

The gene calls are TRBV19 and TRBJ1-4; 7 bases agree with TRBD1. Germline CDR1 reads LNHDA; CDR2 reads SQIVND (reference sequence). The ends lost 4 bases at V and 2 bases at J; junction bases unmatched: 4. The CDR3 contains 15 residues. The CDR3 region has the DNA TGTGCCAGTAGTAACCCCAGGGGGACTAATGAAAAACTGTTTTTT. This sequence encodes CASSNPRGTNEKLFF.

The rearrangement joins TRBV9 to TRBJ2-7; possible D gene TRBD1, 5 bases. CDR1 SGDLS and CDR2 YYNGEE come from the germline V gene. CDR3 length: 15 amino acids. V lost 7 bases and J lost 5, with 22 bases in between. CDR3 coding DNA: TGTGCCAGCTCATCCGGTGACGCATGGGGCCACGAGCAGTACTTC. Protein: CASSSGDAWGHEQYF.

V gene TRBV10-2 combines with J gene TRBJ1-1; D possibly corresponds to TRBD1 (5 bases). The CDR3 covers 15 residues. Germline V lookup: CDR1 WSHSY, CDR2 SAAADI. V lost 0 bases to trimming and J lost 1 base, with 9 bases between them. CDR3 coding DNA: TGCGCCAGCAGTGAGTCTTCAGGGCGGAACACTGAAGCTTTCTTT. This sequence encodes CASSESSGRNTEAFF.

The rearrangement joins TRBV5-8 to TRBJ2-3; 7 bases agree with TRBD1. Germline V gives CDR1 SGHTS, CDR2 YDEGEE. The CDR3 totals 11 residues. Trimming at V came to 5 bases and at J to 9 bases, leaving 3 bases not matched to a gene. The CDR3 here is CASRLRGTQYF. DNA for the CDR3: TGTGCCAGCAGGCTCAGGGGGACGCAGTATTTT.

The table lists this clone with a count of one. The CDR3: CASSWTGNSNQPQHF. CDR3 in DNA: TGTGCCAGCAGTTGGACAGGGAATAGCAATCAGCCCCAGCATTTT. The V gene is TRBV6-5, the J gene TRBJ1-5, with 8 bases lining up with TRBD1. The ends lost 4 bases at V and 0 bases at J; junction bases unmatched: 2. This CDR3 spans 15 amino acids. Germline V CDR1 and CDR2: MNHEY, SVGAGI.

This sequence joins TRBV24-1 and TRBJ2-3; no reliable D call. Germline V gene lookup returns CDR1 KGHDR and CDR2 SFDVKD. Between the trimmed V and J ends, which lost 2 bases and 4 bases, there was a span of 12 bases. This CDR3 has 15 amino acids. CDR3 residues: CATSDWGNGADTQYF. The DNA for the CDR3 is TGTGCCACCAGTGATTGGGGTAATGGGGCAGATACGCAGTATTTT.

The rearrangement links TRBV10-3 to TRBJ2-5; D remains unclear. This CDR3 has 11 amino acids. Germline V CDR1 and CDR2: ENHRY, SYGVKD. V was pared by 1 base and J by 5 bases, with 2 bases between. The CDR3 coding sequence is TGTGCCATCAGTGAGTTTGAGACCCAGTACTTC. Protein product: CAISEFETQYF.

This clone has a single count. The CDR3 reads CASSPNRGRGAFF. CDR3 sequence (DNA): TGTGCCAGCAGCCCTAACAGGGGAAGAGGAGCTTTCTTT. This sequence joins TRBV7-2 and TRBJ1-1; 7 bases are a match to TRBD1. Trimming cost V 5 bases and J 10 bases; bases outside gene matches: 10. This CDR3 region has 13 residues. Germline values: CDR1 SGHTA, CDR2 FQGNSA.

V gene TRBV19 combines with J gene TRBJ2-1; 13 nucleotides match TRBD2. V lost 5 bases and J lost 9; bases outside the gene matches: 10. Germline assignment: CDR1 LNHDA and CDR2 SQIVND (reference sequence). The CDR3 consists of 16 residues. CDR3 sequence reads: CASSAATSGRRGEQFF. CDR3 sequence (DNA): TGTGCCAGTAGTGCGGCGACTAGCGGGAGGCGGGGTGAGCAGTTCTTC. The whole variable domain, remainder taken from reference TRBV19 and TRBJ2-1, is DGGITQSPKYLFRKEGQNVTLSCEQNLNHDAMYWYRQDPGQGLRLIYYSQIVNDFQKGDIAEGYSVSREKKESFPLTVTSAQKNPTAFYLCASSAATSGRRGEQFFGPGTRLTVL.

The chain employs TRBV15 and TRBJ2-6; 9 nucleotides agree with TRBD1. The V and J ends lost 2 bases and 1 base, in that order; junction bases with no gene match: 9. The CDR3 is made up of 19 amino acids. Germline values: CDR1 LNHNV, CDR2 YYDKDF (reference sequence). The CDR3 region is CATSRLTGQGFSGANVLTF. In DNA, the CDR3 is TGTGCCACCAGCAGATTGACGGGACAGGGTTTTTCTGGGGCCAACGTCCTGACTTTC.

The chain joins TRBV4-1 to TRBJ1-1; no clear D. The V end lost 4 bases, the J end lost 4 bases, and 10 bases lay between the germline ends. Germline loops: CDR1 MGHRA, CDR2 YSYEKL. The CDR3 runs 13 residues. The CDR3 DNA reads as TGCGCCAGCAGCCGTTTCGGTTCCACTGAAGCTTTCTTT. Protein sequence: CASSRFGSTEAFF.

The chain recombines TRBV5-6 with TRBJ2-2; D call uncertain. The germline V gene encodes CDR1 SGHDT and CDR2 YYEEEE. The length of the CDR3 is 14 residues. V was trimmed by 1 base and J by 8 bases, leaving 12 bases between them. The CDR3 DNA reads TGTGCCAGCAGCTTGAGCAATTCAGTGGGGGAGCTGTTTTTT. This sequence encodes CASSLSNSVGELFF.

The chain links TRBV5-6 to TRBJ2-1; TRBD2 agrees at 9 bases. The J segment lost 1 base and the V segment lost 7 bases, leaving 6 bases of the junction unmatched. Germline V gene data show CDR1 as SGHDT and CDR2 as YYEEEE. CDR3 length: 15 amino acids. The CDR3 DNA is TGTGCCAGCCGAAGGGCGGGAGGGTCCTACAATGAGCAGTTCTTC. Its translation is CASRRAGGSYNEQFF.